This is a list of T cell receptor beta chains from one sample in a study of T-cell reconstitution after alpha-beta-depleted transplantation in children. MiXCR, run by TCRdb on the PCR reads, gives a single entry per CDR3 protein. The sample consists of approximately 80,000 distinct CDR3 sequences, 14% of them appearing once. The sample in question was PBMCs, mostly from graft donor cells, obtained 180 days after TCRalphabeta/CD19-depleted stem cell transplant. These receptors originate from a male patient aged 2-15 years who had a stem cell transplant for acute lymphoblastic leukemia, so the T cells may come from the graft donor. Both conserved end residues are part of each CDR3. The D gene is left open where the match is weak. Size is omitted from some rows. Given values are once, few, many or a class for expanded clones.

d_call clone_size j_call v_call cdr3_nt cdr3_aa
- few TRBJ1-4 TRBV11-2 TGTGCCAGCAGCTTAGGTCTTCTCGCTGGACAGTCTAATGAAAAACTGTTTTTT CASSLGLLAGQSNEKLFF
- few TRBJ1-2 TRBV5-1 TGCGCCAGCAGTACCCAGGGCGGATTCTATGGCTACACCTTC CASSTQGGFYGYTF
TRBD2 - TRBJ2-1 TRBV5-1 TGCGCCAGCAGCCCAAGACTAGCGGGGGTCCACAATGAGCAGTTCTTC CASSPRLAGVHNEQFF
- few TRBJ2-5 TRBV5-6 TGTGCCAGCAGCCCGGTGGACGGGGACCAAGAGACCCAGTACTTC CASSPVDGDQETQYF
TRBD1 few TRBJ2-7 TRBV7-9 TGTGCCAGCAGCTTAAAGAAAGGACAGGGGGCTCACGAGCAGTACTTC CASSLKKGQGAHEQYF
- large TRBJ2-6 TRBV10-3 TGTGCCATCAGTGGATGGACGGCTTTCGGGGCCAACGTCCTGACTTTC CAISGWTAFGANVLTF
- many TRBJ1-1 TRBV29-1 TGCAGCGTCCAACCCAGGGGTAACACTGAAGCTTTCTTT CSVQPRGNTEAFF
TRBD1 - TRBJ2-2 TRBV5-5 TGTGCCAGCAGCTTGCTGGGACAGGGGAGGAACACCGGGGAGCTGTTTTTT CASSLLGQGRNTGELFF
- - TRBJ1-2 TRBV25-1 TGTGCCAGCAGTGAAAGGGGGGGACGCCGGGCGACTAGGGGCTACACCTTC CASSERGGRRATRGYTF
TRBD1 - TRBJ2-7 TRBV6-6 TGTGCCAGCAATGACAGGGGGCCCTACGAGCAGTACTTC CASNDRGPYEQYF
- - TRBJ2-1 TRBV11-2 TGTGCCAGCAGCCCGCACCTCCTACAGGGAATTGGTCACAATGAGCAGTTCTTC CASSPHLLQGIGHNEQFF
- few TRBJ1-6 TRBV7-8 TGTGCCAGCAGCTCCCGGACAGCCAGCTCCTATAATTCACCCCTCCACTTT CASSSRTASSYNSPLHF
- few TRBJ2-3 TRBV6-1 TGTGCCAGCAGTCGAGGGGGTCAGGGTGGCACAGATACGCAGTATTTT CASSRGGQGGTDTQYF
TRBD2 many TRBJ2-5 TRBV24-1 TGTGCCACCAGTGATGGACTAGCGTATGGATCGGAGACCCAGTACTTC CATSDGLAYGSETQYF
- many TRBJ2-5 TRBV20-1 TGCAGTGCTAGAGATCAGCTGGAGACCCAGTACTTC CSARDQLETQYF
TRBD2 - TRBJ2-4 TRBV20-1 TGCAGTGCTAGACTAGCGGGTTTCAAAAACATTCAGTACTTC CSARLAGFKNIQYF
- few TRBJ2-4 TRBV11-1 TGTGCCAGCAGCTTAGGTCTACAGGGAGGAAACATTCAGTACTTC CASSLGLQGGNIQYF
- few TRBJ2-2 TRBV20-1 TGCAGTGCTAGAGCCGCGGACGGGGGGGAGCTGTTTTTT CSARAADGGELFF
- - TRBJ1-5 TRBV5-1 TGCGCCAGCAGCTTGGAGGCAGGGTATCCGCCCCAGCATTTT CASSLEAGYPPQHF
- many TRBJ2-3 TRBV20-1 TGCAGACAAGGGGCCAGTTCGGATACGCAGTATTTT CRQGASSDTQYF
TRBD1 few TRBJ1-2 TRBV24-1 TGTGCCACCAGTGGACAGGGGGAAGGGTATGGCTACACCTTC CATSGQGEGYGYTF
- - TRBJ2-6 TRBV18 TGTGCCAGCTCTGTCTCGGTTAGCTCTGGGGCCAACGTCCTGACTTTC CASSVSVSSGANVLTF
- many TRBJ1-2 TRBV7-2 TGTGCCAGCAGCCCGACCTCCGGCAGGGCTCACTATGGCTACACCTTC CASSPTSGRAHYGYTF
- - TRBJ2-1 TRBV7-2 TGTGCCAGCAGCCCCTTCGCCTCCCGGCAGCAGGTCTTC CASSPFASRQQVF
- - TRBJ2-5 TRBV28 TGTGCCAGCAATCTCCATGGCAGGACTCGACAAGAGACCCAGTACTTC CASNLHGRTRQETQYF
- - TRBJ2-2 TRBV29-1 TGCAGCGTTACCCAATGGGCGAACACCGGGGAGCTGTTTTTT CSVTQWANTGELFF
- - TRBJ1-1 TRBV20-1 TGCAGTGCTAGTCCTCCGACAGGAGAGAACACTGAAGCTTTCTTT CSASPPTGENTEAFF
- few TRBJ2-7 TRBV5-1 TGCGCCAGCAGTATAAGGCGGTCCTCCGAGCAGTACTTC CASSIRRSSEQYF
- - TRBJ2-2 TRBV27 TGTGCCATCGCAAGTTCTGTTGGTCGGGAGCTGTTTTTT CAIASSVGRELFF
- few TRBJ1-4 TRBV2 TGTGCCAGCAGGCCTCTAGAAGGGGAAAAACTGTTTTTT CASRPLEGEKLFF
- - TRBJ1-5 TRBV3-1 TGTGCCAGCAGCCAAAGATGGGCAGAAAATCAGCCCCAGCATTTT CASSQRWAENQPQHF
- - TRBJ1-5 TRBV29-1 TGCAGCGTTGTGACTGTTAGCAATCAGCCCCAGCATTTT CSVVTVSNQPQHF
- few TRBJ1-1 TRBV7-9 TGTGCCAGCAGCACTCGCTCAGGGGCCGGCACTGAAGCTTTCTTT CASSTRSGAGTEAFF
- many TRBJ2-7 TRBV27 TGTGCCAGCAGTCCTCGGGGGCTAGGGGAGCAGTACTTC CASSPRGLGEQYF
- few TRBJ2-5 TRBV20-1 TGCAGTGCTAGGCCGCTGGGGTTAGAGACCCAGTACTTC CSARPLGLETQYF
TRBD1 - TRBJ2-5 TRBV7-9 TGTGCCAGCAGCTCGGACAGGGATCAAGAGACCCAGTACTTC CASSSDRDQETQYF
- many TRBJ1-6 TRBV7-9 TGTGCCAGCAGATCCAGGGGTCCCTATAATTCACCCCTCCACTTT CASRSRGPYNSPLHF
- - TRBJ1-2 TRBV5-4 TGTGCCAGCAGCTTGGACGAGCACTATGGCTACACCTTC CASSLDEHYGYTF
- - TRBJ2-4 TRBV7-2 TGTGCCAGCAGCTCCTGGGGTAACATTCAGTACTTC CASSSWGNIQYF
- few TRBJ2-7 TRBV5-5 TGTGCCAGCAGGTCCCGGGACTTTTTTCCCTACGAGCAGTACTTC CASRSRDFFPYEQYF
TRBD2 - TRBJ2-5 TRBV18 TGTGCCAGCTCATCTCTACCGCGGGGGGGACGAGAGACCCAGTACTTC CASSSLPRGGRETQYF
- - TRBJ2-2 TRBV5-1 TGCGCCAGCACTCCCCTGGGGTCACAGTGGCGGGACACCGGGGAGCTGTTTTTT CASTPLGSQWRDTGELFF
- - TRBJ1-4 TRBV7-8 TGTGCCAGCAGTCCGGGGGGGGGCGAAAAACTGTTTTTT CASSPGGGEKLFF
- - TRBJ2-7 TRBV29-1 TGCAGCGTTATTTCTGACAGCTCCTACGAGCAGTACTTC CSVISDSSYEQYF
- few TRBJ1-6 TRBV28 TGTGCCAGCAGCTATCCACTTGGGGGGAATTCACCCCTCCACTTT CASSYPLGGNSPLHF
- few TRBJ1-2 TRBV20-1 TGCAGTTATCCCGGGTTGCGCTATGGCTACACCTTC CSYPGLRYGYTF
- - TRBJ2-7 TRBV12-3/TRBV12-4 TGTGCCAGCAGGCGCACTACCTCCTACGAGCAGTACTTC CASRRTTSYEQYF
- - TRBJ2-7 TRBV20-1 TGCAGTGCTAGAGTGGTCTCCCTCTCCCCGGGGGACTACGAGCAGTACTTC CSARVVSLSPGDYEQYF
TRBD2 - TRBJ2-3 TRBV20-1 TGCAGTGCTACGACGCGGACTAGCGGCACAGATACGCAGTATTTT CSATTRTSGTDTQYF
- few TRBJ2-7 TRBV7-9 TGTGCCAGCAGCGGAAGTAAGGAGCGGGTGGGTCCCTACGAGCAGTACTTC CASSGSKERVGPYEQYF
- many TRBJ1-4 TRBV12-3/TRBV12-4 TGTGCCAGCAGTGTCCCACAAAATGAAAAACTGTTTTTT CASSVPQNEKLFF
- few TRBJ1-1 TRBV7-9 TGTGCCAGCAGACTGCCCTCAAGGGCCTCAGGGACTGAAGCTTTCTTT CASRLPSRASGTEAFF
- few TRBJ2-3 TRBV28 TGTGCCAGCAGTCCCCCGGGGAGGAATACGCAGTATTTT CASSPPGRNTQYF
- - TRBJ2-5 TRBV3-1 TGTGCCAGCAGCTGGGCGGGGCCTAGGGAAGAGACCCAGTACTTC CASSWAGPREETQYF
- - TRBJ1-5 TRBV20-1 TGCAGTGCCGCTAACGAGGTTAATCAGCCCCAGCATTTT CSAANEVNQPQHF
TRBD2 few TRBJ2-3 TRBV5-1 TGCGCCAGCAGCTTGGCTAGCGGGGCCACAGATACGCAGTATTTT CASSLASGATDTQYF
- - TRBJ2-5 TRBV18 TGTGCCAGCTCACCTAGACAAGAGACCCAGTACTTC CASSPRQETQYF